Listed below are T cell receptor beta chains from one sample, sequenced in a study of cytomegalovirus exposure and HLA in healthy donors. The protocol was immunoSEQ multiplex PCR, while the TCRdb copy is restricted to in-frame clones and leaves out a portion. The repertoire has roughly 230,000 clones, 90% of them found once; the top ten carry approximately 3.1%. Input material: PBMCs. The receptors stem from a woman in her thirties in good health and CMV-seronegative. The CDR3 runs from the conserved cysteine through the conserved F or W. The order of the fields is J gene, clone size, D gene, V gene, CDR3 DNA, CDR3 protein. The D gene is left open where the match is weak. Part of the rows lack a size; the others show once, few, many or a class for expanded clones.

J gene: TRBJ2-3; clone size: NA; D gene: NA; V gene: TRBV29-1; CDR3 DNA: TGCAGCGTTGTTCTGAGCGGATCAGATACGCAGTATTTT; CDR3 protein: CSVVLSGSDTQYF
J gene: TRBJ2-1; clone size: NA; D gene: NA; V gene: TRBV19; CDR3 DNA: TGTGCCAGTAGTATCAAGACACCGAACAATGAGCAGTTCTTC; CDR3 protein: CASSIKTPNNEQFF
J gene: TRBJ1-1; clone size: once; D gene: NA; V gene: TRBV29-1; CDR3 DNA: TGCAGCGTTGAAGGAAACACTGAAGCTTTCTTT; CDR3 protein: CSVEGNTEAFF
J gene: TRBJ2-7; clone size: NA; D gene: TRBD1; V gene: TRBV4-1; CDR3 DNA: TGCGCCAGCAGCCAAGGGGACAGGGGGCTCGAGCAGTACTTC; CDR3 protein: CASSQGDRGLEQYF
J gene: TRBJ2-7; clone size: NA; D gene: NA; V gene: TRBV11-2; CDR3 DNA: TGTGCCAGCAGCTTTGGTGTCGGGGGCTCCTACGAGCAGTACTTC; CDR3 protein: CASSFGVGGSYEQYF
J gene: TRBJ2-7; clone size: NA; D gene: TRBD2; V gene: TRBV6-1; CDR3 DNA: TGTGCCAGCAGTGAACATGGGACTAGGGTGGCTCGCGAGCAGTACTTC; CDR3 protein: CASSEHGTRVAREQYF
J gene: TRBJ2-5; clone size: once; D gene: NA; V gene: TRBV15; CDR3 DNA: TGTGCCACCAGCAGAGGTCCTAGGGAGACCCAGTACTTC; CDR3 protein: CATSRGPRETQYF
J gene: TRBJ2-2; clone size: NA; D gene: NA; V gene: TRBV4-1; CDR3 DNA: TGCGCCAGCAGGCATAATCAAGGCACCGGGGAGCTGTTTTTT; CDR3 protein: CASRHNQGTGELFF
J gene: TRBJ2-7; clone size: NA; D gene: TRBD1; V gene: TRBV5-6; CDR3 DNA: TGTGCCAGCAGTTACGACAGGGGGGGCTACGAGCAGTACTTC; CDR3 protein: CASSYDRGGYEQYF
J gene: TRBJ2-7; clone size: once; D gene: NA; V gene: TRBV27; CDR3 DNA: TGTGCCAGCAGTACCCAAGCGGGCGCCTACGAGCAGTACTTC; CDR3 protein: CASSTQAGAYEQYF
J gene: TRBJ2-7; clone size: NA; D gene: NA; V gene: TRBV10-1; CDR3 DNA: TGCGCCAGCAGTGAGTCGGGACACCCCTACGAGCAGTACTTC; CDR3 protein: CASSESGHPYEQYF
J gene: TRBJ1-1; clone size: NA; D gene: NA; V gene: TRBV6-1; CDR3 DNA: TGTGCCAGCAGTGAACTTCAGCCTCCGAAAGCTTTCTTT; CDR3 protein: CASSELQPPKAFF
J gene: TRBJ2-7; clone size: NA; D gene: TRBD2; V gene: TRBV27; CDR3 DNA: TGTGCCAGCACACACAGACTAGCGGGTCGCTACGAGCAGTACTTC; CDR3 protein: CASTHRLAGRYEQYF
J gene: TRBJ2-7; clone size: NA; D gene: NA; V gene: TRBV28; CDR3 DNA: TGTGCCAGCACCTTGACCGGGGTGGGCGAGCAGTACTTC; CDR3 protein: CASTLTGVGEQYF
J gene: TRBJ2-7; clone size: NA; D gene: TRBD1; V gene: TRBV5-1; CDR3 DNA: TGCGCCAGCAGCTTGCCGGGACAGAGCTCCTACGAGCAGTACTTC; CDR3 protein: CASSLPGQSSYEQYF
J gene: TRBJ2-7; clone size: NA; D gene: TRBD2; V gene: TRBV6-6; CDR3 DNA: TGTGCCAGCAGCCACTCAAGCGGGGGGAATTACGAGCAGTACTTC; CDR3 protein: CASSHSSGGNYEQYF
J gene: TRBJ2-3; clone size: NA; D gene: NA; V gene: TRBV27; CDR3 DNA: TGTGCCAGCAGTTGGCTCGGGGAAGATACGCAGTATTTT; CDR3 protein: CASSWLGEDTQYF
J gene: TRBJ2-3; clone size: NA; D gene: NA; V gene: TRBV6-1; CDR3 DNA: TGTGCCAGCAGTAAACGACAGAGGGGGGGAGATACGCAGTATTTT; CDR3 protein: CASSKRQRGGDTQYF